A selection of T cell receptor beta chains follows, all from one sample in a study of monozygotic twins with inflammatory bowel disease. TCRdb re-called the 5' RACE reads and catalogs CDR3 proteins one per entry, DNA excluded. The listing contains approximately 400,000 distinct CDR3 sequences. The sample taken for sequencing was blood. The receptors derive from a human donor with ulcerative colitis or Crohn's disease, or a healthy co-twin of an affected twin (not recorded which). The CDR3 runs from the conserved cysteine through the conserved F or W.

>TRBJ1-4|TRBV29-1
CSGKRSANEKLFF
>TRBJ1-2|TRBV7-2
CASSLDLRPGAYGYTF
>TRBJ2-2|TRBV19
CASSPPGQGPGGELFF
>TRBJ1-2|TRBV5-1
CASSLDSTGANFYGYTF
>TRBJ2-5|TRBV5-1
CASSLGTGKETQYF
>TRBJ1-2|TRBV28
CAGAGANRGVGYTF
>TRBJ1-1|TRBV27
CASSLGVYSTEAFF
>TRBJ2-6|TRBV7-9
CASSSPIQEPGANVLTF
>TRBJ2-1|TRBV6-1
CASSEYIELEQFF
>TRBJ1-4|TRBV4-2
CASSQDGTGDEKLFF
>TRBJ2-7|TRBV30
CAGGGDYEQYF
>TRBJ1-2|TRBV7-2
CASSSRDSYPNYGYTF
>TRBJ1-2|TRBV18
CASSTTRAGGNYGYTF
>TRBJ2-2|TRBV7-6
CASSSQGPGELFF
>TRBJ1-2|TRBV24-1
CATSGWTEANYGYTF
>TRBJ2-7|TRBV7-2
CASSLQQGSIEQYF
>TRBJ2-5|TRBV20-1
CSARHRGETQYF
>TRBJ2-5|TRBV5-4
CASSTQGQETQYF
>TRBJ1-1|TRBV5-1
CASSPPWDSTEAFF
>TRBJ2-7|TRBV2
CATEGQGAVYEQYF
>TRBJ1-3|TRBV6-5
CASSYSLGLSGNTIYF
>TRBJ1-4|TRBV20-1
CSTGRDEKLFF
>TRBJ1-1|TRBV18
CASSHPPGVNTEAFF
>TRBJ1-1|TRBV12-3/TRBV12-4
CASTRPRPGAFF
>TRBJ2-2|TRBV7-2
CASSLGLGFANTGELFF
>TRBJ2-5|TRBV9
CASSSGPGETQYF
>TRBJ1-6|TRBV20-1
CSADRTGHNSPLHF
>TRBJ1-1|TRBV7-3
CASSYPGQGGPNTEAFF
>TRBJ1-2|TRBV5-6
CASSFSGTGTGYTF
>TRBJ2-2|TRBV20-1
CSAADRRGELFF
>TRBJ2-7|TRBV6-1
CASSPQTSGSSEQYF
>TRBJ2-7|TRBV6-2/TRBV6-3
CASRMVLSNYEQYF
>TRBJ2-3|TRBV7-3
CASSSILAGVPSTDTQYF
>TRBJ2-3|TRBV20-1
CSAGAGSGGRDTQYF
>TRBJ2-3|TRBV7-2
CASSAGSTQYF
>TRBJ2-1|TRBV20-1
CSAAGLRGDNEQFF
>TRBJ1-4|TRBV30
CAWRRRSLGRTNEKLFF
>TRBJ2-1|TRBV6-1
CASSEMRESEQFF
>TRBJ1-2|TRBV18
CASSPSGDRVNYGYTF
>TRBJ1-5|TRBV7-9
CASSLDTLEPQHF
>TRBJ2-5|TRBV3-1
CASSPGLAGATQYF
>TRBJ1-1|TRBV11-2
CASSPRIKLTGVVSRNTEAFF
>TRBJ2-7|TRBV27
CASSRSPDRGHYEQYF
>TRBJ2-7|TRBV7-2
CASSLGRVYEQYF
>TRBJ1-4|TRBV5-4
CASSRSASTNEKLFF
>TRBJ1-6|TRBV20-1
CSAPGGSYNSPLHF
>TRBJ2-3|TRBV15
CATDRGQQSTDTQYF
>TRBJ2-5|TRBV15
CATSRGDSGRGETQYF
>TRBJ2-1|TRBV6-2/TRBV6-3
CASSYTSGRARSYNEQFF
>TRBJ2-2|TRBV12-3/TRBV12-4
CASSLWQDRTGELFF
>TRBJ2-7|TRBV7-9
CASSGGDGNSYEQYF
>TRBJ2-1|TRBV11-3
CASSTRDRDNEQFF
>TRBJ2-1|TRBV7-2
CASRLAGEDNEQFF
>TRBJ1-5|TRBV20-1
CSGQGGSFENQPQHF
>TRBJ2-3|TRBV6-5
CASSYTYRGRTDTQYF